This T cell receptor (beta chain) was sequenced in a study of T-cell memory formation after mild COVID-19. Study in general: Largely, the TCR clusters proved donor specific.

This clonotype was counted between two and nine times. Its antigen is not known. Findings and caveats of the study: Proof of SARS-CoV-2 specificity was absent for the second-wave clones that crested on day 37. Some responding clones appeared in pre-infection memory, suggesting cross-reactive memory joined.

From the 5' RACE reads, TCRdb called clonotypes with MiXCR, one entry per CDR3 protein. The sample contains 350,000 to 450,000 distinct CDR3 sequences, about 15% of which appear only once. The sample comprised PBMCs or a T cell subset sorted from them (not recorded which). This clonotype was obtained from a man aged 18 to 35 who had mild COVID-19 (a few samples of this study predate the infection). Cell type and time point are not known.

CDR3 sequence: CASSLVARSYNEQFF. The CDR3 bases are TGCGCCAGCAGCTTGGTAGCGCGATCCTACAATGAGCAGTTCTTC. V usage is TRBV5-1 and J usage is TRBJ2-1; a possible D gene is TRBD2 (5 bases). Trimming removed 0 bases at V and 1 base at J, with 8 bases between. The CDR3 consists of 15 residues. CDR1 SGHRS and CDR2 YFSETQ come from the germline V gene.